The entry below describes one TCR beta chain. The data were taken from a study of blood T cell repertoires in COVID-19. Study-wide context: The United States, Italy and Spain were the sources of the acute and convalescent COVID-19 samples. From T cells, B-cell-depleted T cells, or PBMCs came the material, which was cDNA or gDNA.

In the original processing: Counts of nucleated cells, estimated from reference gene primer amplification, were obtained. The repertoire was sequenced with immunoSEQ multiplex PCR; TCRdb's copy has only in-frame clones and lacks some. V and J calls and clone size come straight from that table; D and trimming were deduced from the DNA. This sample has almost 200,000 clones, with around 85% found just once. CDR1 and CDR2 (germline): MDHEN, SYDVKM. J lost 10 bases, V lost 6 bases, and 13 bases had no gene match. This CDR3 is 15 amino acids long. Source material: peripheral blood. V usage is TRBV28 and J usage is TRBJ2-4; 9 bases fit TRBD1. The clonotype originates from a woman aged 70-85 years with acute or convalescent COVID-19. CDR3 nucleotides: TGTGCCAGCAGACTACCCGGGACAGGGCGTTTTATTCAGTACTTC. Protein sequence: CASRLPGTGRFIQYF.